Below are 3 T cell receptor beta chains sequenced from a single sample in a study of T cells in Graves' hyperthyroidism and ophthalmopathy. Researchers took RNA transcripts and amplified the TCR beta CDR3 regions from them. HTBI primers were employed in a first-round RT-PCR of the TCR CDR3. TCRdb fed the multiplex PCR reads into MiXCR, producing one record per CDR3 protein. The sample yields about 770,000 distinct CDR3 sequences, roughly a sixth seen once. Sequencing was performed on blood. All receptors come from a woman in her 50s with Graves' hyperthyroidism that later progressed to Graves' ophthalmopathy.

V is TRBV2 and J is TRBJ1-2; no definite D call. V was shortened by 4 bases and J by 6 bases, with 9 bases between the two germline ends. Looked up from germline, CDR1 is SNHLY and CDR2 is FYNNEI. CDR3 size: 12 residues. The CDR3 coding sequence is TGTGCCAGCAGTGGCTGGAGGAATGGCTACACCTTC. Protein: CASSGWRNGYTF.

On this clonotype itself: This CDR3 fails to terminate in the conserved phenylalanine or tryptophan, so it likely reflects a read error. This chain uses TRBV7-3 with TRBJ2-2; D unclear. The CDR3 contains 14 residues. Per the germline V gene, CDR1 is SGHTA and CDR2 is FQGTGA. V lost 2 bases and J lost 3, with 7 bases in between. The CDR3 loop reads CASSLALYTGELFL. As DNA, the CDR3 is TGTGCCAGCAGCTTAGCGCTCTACACCGGGGAGCTGTTTCTT.

This clonotype was observed a handful of times. This sequence joins TRBV3-1 and TRBJ1-5; D gene unclear. Trimming stripped 1 base from V and 4 bases from J, with 8 bases between. Germline lookup yields CDR1 LGHDT and CDR2 YNNKEL (reference sequence). This CDR3 region has 14 residues. The CDR3 sequence: CASSQAPENQPQHF. The CDR3 DNA sequence: TGTGCCAGCAGCCAAGCACCAGAGAATCAGCCCCAGCATTTT.